These 9 T cell receptor beta chains originate from one sample sequenced in a study of CD8 T cells in ankylosing spondylitis (dated by TCRdb to the late 2010s). The library came from 5' RACE. For sequencing, an Illumina HiSeq 2500 was employed. The public reads were quality trimmed at Q25 with fastp and then assembled into clones with MiXCR by TCRdb, keeping productive beta chains. Entries that share a CDR3 protein sequence are merged under the most common genes and DNA. The sample table holds some 270,000 distinct CDR3 sequences, of which about 20% were seen once. Roughly a third of the sample lies in the top ten. The sample comprised blood, either unsorted or a sorted T cell fraction (not recorded which). All receptors derive from a male donor with ankylosing spondylitis or in good health (not recorded which).

This clonotype was found a few times. The CDR3: CSARMGHTQYF. CDR3 bases: TGCAGTGCTCGGATGGGTCATACGCAGTATTTT. The chain recombines TRBV20-1 with TRBJ2-3, with D hard to call. The CDR3 is 11 residues long. The ends were cut back, 5 bases at V and 7 bases at J, with 10 bases in the middle. Germline V gene data show CDR1 as DFQATT and CDR2 as SNEGSKA (reference sequence).

This clonotype turned up a few times. The chain employs TRBV28 and TRBJ2-3, with D hard to call. V was pared by 1 base and J by 2 bases, with 7 bases between. This CDR3 has 14 amino acids. Germline-derived CDR1 and CDR2 are MDHEN and SYDVKM. The CDR3 region is CASSLLGFTDTQYF. For the CDR3, the DNA is TGTGCCAGCAGTTTATTGGGGTTCACAGATACGCAGTATTTT.

The chain carries TRBV5-3 and TRBJ2-3; 10 bases line up with TRBD1. TRBV5-3 is identified as an open reading frame with a role that is uncertain. V trimming: 8 bases; J trimming: 1 base; junction bases outside the gene matches: 16. This CDR3 is built from 18 residues. The CDR3 nucleotides read TGTGCCAGTGGACAGACAGGGGGCTTAGCGGGACGCACAGATACGCAGTATTTT. Residues: CASGQTGGLAGRTDTQYF.

The CDR3 region is CASSERDRVETQYF. The CDR3 DNA reads TGTGCCAGCAGCGAGCGGGACAGGGTGGAGACCCAGTACTTC. The V call is TRBV7-9, the J call TRBJ2-5; 9 positions agree with TRBD1. Germline V gene sequence: CDR1 SEHNR, CDR2 FQNEAQ (reference sequence). The CDR3 contains 14 residues. Germline trimming cut 5 bases from V and 5 bases from J; bases unmatched to any gene: 6.

The genes are TRBV3-1 and TRBJ2-7, with D unresolved. The CDR3 covers 12 residues. Germline V CDR1 and CDR2: LGHDT, YNNKEL (reference sequence). The V end lost 6 bases, the J end lost 5 bases, and 11 bases lay between the germline ends. The CDR3 here is CASSPFGDEQYF. CDR3 DNA sequence: TGTGCCAGCAGTCCGTTCGGAGACGAGCAGTACTTC.

The J gene is TRBJ1-1, the V gene TRBV5-1; TRBD1 matches 7 bases. CDR3 length: 15 amino acids. Germline values: CDR1 SGHRS, CDR2 YFSETQ. V was clipped by 0 bases and J by 6 bases; unmatched bases: 8. The CDR3 DNA is TGCGCCAGCAGCTTGGGGTTAGGGGGCTTCCCTGAAGCTTTCTTT. The encoded protein is CASSLGLGGFPEAFF.

A few counts support this clonotype. This chain uses TRBV29-1 with TRBJ2-7, with D possibly matching TRBD2 (6 bases). Trimming stripped 6 bases from V and 0 bases from J, with 18 bases between. The CDR3 runs to 15 residues. Germline loops: CDR1 SQVTM, CDR2 ANQGSEA. The CDR3 DNA follows: TGCAGCGTCTTCGGGGGACTCTCCAGCTCCTACGAGCAGTACTTC. It specifies CSVFGGLSSSYEQYF.

This clonotype showed up many times. The V and J genes are TRBV3-1 and TRBJ2-7; 8 nucleotides line up with TRBD2. The CDR3 is 16 amino acids. The germline V gene encodes CDR1 LGHDT and CDR2 YNNKEL (reference sequence). The V segment lost 1 base and the J segment 0 bases; nucleotides outside the gene matches: 5. This chain's CDR3 is CASSQVVSGNSYEQYF. The CDR3 DNA reads as TGTGCCAGCAGCCAAGTTGTTAGCGGGAACTCCTACGAGCAGTACTTC.

The chain has TRBV27 and TRBJ1-2; the match to TRBD1 covers 8 bases. This CDR3 spans 15 amino acids. V gave up 2 bases and J gave up 2 bases; unmatched junction bases: 4. The germline gives CDR1 MNHEY, CDR2 SMNVEV (reference sequence). Written as DNA, the CDR3 is TGTGCCAGCAGTTTACAGGGGGCTCCGAACTATGGCTACACCTTC. Protein product: CASSLQGAPNYGYTF.